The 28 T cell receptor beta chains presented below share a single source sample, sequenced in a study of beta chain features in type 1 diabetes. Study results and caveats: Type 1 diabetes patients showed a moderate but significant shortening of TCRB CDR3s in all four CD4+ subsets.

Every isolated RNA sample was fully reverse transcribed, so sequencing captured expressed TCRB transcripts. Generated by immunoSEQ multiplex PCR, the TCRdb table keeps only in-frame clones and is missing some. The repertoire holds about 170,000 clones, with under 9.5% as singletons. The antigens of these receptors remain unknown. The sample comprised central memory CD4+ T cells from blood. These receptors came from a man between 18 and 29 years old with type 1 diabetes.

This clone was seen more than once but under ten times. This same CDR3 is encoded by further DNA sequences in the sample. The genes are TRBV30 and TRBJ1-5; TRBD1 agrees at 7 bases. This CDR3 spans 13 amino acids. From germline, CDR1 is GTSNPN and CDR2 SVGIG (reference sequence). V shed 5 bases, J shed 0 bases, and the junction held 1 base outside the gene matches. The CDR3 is CAWGTDSNQPQHF. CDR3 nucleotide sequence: TGTGCCTGGGGGACAGATAGCAATCAGCCCCAGCATTTT.

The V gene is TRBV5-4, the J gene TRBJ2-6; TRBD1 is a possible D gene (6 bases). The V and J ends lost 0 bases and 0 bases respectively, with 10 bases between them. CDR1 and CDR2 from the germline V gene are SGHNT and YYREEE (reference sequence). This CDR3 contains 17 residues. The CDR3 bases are TGTGCCAGCAGCTTGGTGACAGGATCCTCTGGGGCCAACGTCCTGACTTTC. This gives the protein CASSLVTGSSGANVLTF.

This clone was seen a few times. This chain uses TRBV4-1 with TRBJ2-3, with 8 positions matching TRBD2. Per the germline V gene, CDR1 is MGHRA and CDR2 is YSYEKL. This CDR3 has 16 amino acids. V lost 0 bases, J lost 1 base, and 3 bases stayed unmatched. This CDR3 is CASSQDGRGGTDTQYF. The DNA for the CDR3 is TGCGCCAGCAGCCAAGATGGGCGGGGGGGCACAGATACGCAGTATTTT.

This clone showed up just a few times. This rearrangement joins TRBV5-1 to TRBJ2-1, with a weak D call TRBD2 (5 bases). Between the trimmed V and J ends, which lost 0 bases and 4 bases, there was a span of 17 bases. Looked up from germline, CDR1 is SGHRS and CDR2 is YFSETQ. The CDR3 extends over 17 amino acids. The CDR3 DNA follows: TGCGCCAGCAGCTTGGACCTAACACGGGGAGTGTACAATGAGCAGTTCTTC. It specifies CASSLDLTRGVYNEQFF.

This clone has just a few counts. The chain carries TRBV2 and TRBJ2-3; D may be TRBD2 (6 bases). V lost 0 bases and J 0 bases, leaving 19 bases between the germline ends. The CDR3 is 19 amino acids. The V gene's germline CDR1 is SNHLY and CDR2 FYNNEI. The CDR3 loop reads CASSEANGRGGTSTDTQYF. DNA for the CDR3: TGTGCCAGCAGTGAAGCTAATGGTCGGGGTGGGACTAGCACAGATACGCAGTATTTT.

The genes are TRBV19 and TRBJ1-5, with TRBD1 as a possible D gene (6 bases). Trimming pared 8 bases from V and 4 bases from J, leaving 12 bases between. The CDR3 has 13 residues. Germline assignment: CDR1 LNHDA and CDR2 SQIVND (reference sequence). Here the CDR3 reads CASSKQGNQPQHF. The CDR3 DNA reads TGTGCCAGTTCTAAACAGGGTAATCAGCCCCAGCATTTT.

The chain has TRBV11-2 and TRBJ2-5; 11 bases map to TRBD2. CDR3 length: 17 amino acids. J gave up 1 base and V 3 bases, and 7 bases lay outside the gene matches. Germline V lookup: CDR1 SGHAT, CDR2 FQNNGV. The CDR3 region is CASSFSGRAFLQETQYF. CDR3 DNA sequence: TGTGCCAGCAGCTTTAGCGGGAGGGCCTTTCTCCAAGAGACCCAGTACTTC.

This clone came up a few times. In nucleotides, the CDR3 is TGCGCCAGCAGCCAGGGGGATGAGCAGTTCTTC. It is translated as CASSQGDEQFF. The rearrangement uses TRBV5-1 and TRBJ2-1; 7 bases agree with TRBD1. The V and J ends lost 4 bases and 8 bases, in that order; junction bases with no gene match: 0. CDR1 and CDR2 (germline): SGHRS, YFSETQ. This CDR3 comprises 11 residues.

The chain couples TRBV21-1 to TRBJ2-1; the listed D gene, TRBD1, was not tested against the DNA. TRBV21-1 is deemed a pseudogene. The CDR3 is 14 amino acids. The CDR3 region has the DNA TGTGCCAGCAGCAAGGGGACAGTGTTCAATGAGCAGTTCTTC. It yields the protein CASSKGTVFNEQFF.

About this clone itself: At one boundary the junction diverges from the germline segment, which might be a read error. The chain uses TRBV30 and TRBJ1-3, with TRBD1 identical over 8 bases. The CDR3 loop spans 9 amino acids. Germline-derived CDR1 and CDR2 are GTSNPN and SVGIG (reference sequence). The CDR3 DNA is TGTGCCGAGCACGACAGGGGAGATTTT. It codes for CAEHDRGDF.

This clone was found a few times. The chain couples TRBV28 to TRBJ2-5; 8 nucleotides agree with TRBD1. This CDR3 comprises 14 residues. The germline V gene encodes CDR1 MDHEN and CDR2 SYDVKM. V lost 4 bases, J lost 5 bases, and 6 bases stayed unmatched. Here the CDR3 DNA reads TGTGCCAGCAGTTCGGCAGGGGGCTGGGAGACCCAGTACTTC. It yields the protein CASSSAGGWETQYF.

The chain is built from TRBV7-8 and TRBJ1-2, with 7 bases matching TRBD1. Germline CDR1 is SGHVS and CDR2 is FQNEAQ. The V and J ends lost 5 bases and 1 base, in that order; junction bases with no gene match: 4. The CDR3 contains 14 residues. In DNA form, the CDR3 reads TGTGCCAGCAGCCCGGACAGGTTTAACTATGGCTACACCTTC. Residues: CASSPDRFNYGYTF.

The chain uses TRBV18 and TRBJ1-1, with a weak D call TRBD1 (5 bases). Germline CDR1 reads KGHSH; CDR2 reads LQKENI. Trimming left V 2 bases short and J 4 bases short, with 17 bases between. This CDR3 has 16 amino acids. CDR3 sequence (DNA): TGTGCCAGCTCACCAGGCCTTCTTGGGGGGGGCACTGAAGCTTTCTTT. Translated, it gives CASSPGLLGGGTEAFF.

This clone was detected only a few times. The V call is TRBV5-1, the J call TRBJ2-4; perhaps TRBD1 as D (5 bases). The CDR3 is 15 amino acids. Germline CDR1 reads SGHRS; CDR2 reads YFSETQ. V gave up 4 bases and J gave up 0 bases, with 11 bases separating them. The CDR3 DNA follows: TGCGCCAGCAGCAAGGAGACAGTAGCCAAAAACATTCAGTACTTC. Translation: CASSKETVAKNIQYF.

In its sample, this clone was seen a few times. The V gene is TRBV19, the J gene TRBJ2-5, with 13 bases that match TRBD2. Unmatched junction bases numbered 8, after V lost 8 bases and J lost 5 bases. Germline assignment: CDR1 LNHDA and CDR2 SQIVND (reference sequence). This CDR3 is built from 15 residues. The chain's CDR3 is CASGTSGGAKETQYF. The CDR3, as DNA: TGTGCCAGTGGTACTAGCGGGGGGGCTAAGGAGACCCAGTACTTC.

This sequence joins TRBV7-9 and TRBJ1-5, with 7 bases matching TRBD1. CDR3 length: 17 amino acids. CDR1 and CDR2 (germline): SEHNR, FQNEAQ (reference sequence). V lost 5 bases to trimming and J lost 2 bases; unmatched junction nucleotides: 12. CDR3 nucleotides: TGTGCCAGCAGCCGGGCTACAGGGGATGGCGGCAATCAGCCCCAGCATTTT. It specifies CASSRATGDGGNQPQHF.

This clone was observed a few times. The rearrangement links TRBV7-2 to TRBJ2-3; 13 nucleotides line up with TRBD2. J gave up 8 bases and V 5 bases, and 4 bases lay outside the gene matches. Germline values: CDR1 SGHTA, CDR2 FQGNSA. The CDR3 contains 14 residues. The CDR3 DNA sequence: TGTGCCAGCAGCCAGGGACTAGCGGGAAGTACGCAGTATTTT. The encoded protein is CASSQGLAGSTQYF.

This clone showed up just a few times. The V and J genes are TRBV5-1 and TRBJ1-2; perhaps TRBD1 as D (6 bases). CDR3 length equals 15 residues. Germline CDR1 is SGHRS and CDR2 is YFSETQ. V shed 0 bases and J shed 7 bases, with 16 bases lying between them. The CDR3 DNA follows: TGCGCCAGCAGCTTGGGGGACACCTCCCCGGGTGGCTACACCTTC. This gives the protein CASSLGDTSPGGYTF.

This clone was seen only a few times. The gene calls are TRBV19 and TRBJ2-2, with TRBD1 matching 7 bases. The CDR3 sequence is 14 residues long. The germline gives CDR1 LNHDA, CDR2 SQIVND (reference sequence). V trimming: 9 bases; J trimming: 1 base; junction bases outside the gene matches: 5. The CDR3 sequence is CASRQGLNTGELFF. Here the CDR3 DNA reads TGTGCCAGCAGACAGGGCCTGAACACCGGGGAGCTGTTTTTT.

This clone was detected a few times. DNA of the CDR3: TGTGCCAGCTCGGGACAGGGGGCCTATGGCTACACCTTC. Amino acids: CASSGQGAYGYTF. The chain links TRBV27 to TRBJ1-2; the match to TRBD1 covers 12 bases. Germline V CDR1 and CDR2: MNHEY, SMNVEV (reference sequence). Trimming cost V 8 bases and J 4 bases; bases outside gene matches: 2. The CDR3 runs to 13 residues.

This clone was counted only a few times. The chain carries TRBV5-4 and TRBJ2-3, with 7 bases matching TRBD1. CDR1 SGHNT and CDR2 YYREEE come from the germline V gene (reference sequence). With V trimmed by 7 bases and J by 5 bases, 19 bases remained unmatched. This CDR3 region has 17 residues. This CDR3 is CASSGSWGRQGEDTQYF. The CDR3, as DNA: TGTGCCAGCTCCGGCAGCTGGGGGAGACAGGGAGAAGATACGCAGTATTTT.

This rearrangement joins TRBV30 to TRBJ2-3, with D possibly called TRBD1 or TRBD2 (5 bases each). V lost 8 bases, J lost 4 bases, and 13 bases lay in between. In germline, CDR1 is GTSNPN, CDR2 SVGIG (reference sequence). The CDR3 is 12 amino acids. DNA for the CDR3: TGTGCCGGGACCAGTGGTGCAGATACGCAGTATTTT. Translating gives CAGTSGADTQYF.

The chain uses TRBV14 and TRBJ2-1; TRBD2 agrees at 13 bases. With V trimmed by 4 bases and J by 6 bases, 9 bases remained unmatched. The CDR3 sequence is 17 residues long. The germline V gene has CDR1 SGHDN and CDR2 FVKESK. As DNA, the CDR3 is TGTGCCAGCAGCCCGCGGACTAGCGGGAGTTTGGGCAATGAGCAGTTCTTC. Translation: CASSPRTSGSLGNEQFF.

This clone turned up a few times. Here the CDR3 reads CSDRVGGGGNTEAFF. The CDR3 DNA reads as TGCAGCGACCGAGTTGGGGGGGGAGGGAACACTGAAGCTTTCTTT. This chain links TRBV29-1 with TRBJ1-1, with D possibly being TRBD1 (5 bases). The CDR3 is 15 amino acids. Germline lookup yields CDR1 SQVTM and CDR2 ANQGSEA. Trimming stripped 7 bases from V and 1 base from J, with 19 bases between.

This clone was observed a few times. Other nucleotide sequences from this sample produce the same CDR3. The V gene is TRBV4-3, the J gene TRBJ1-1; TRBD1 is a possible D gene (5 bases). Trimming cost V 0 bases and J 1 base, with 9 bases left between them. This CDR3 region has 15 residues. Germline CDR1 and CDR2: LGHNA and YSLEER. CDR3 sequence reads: CASSQDTGPNTEAFF. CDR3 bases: TGCGCCAGCAGCCAAGATACAGGACCGAACACTGAAGCTTTCTTT.

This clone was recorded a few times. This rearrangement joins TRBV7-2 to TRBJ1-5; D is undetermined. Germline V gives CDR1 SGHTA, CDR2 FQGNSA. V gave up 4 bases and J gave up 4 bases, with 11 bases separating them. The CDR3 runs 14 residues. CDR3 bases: TGTGCCAGCAGCTCGGCCGGAGGGAATCAGCCCCAGCATTTT. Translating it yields CASSSAGGNQPQHF. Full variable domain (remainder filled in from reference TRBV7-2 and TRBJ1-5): GAGVSQSPSNKVTEKGKDVELRCDPISGHTALYWYRQSLGQGLEFLIYFQGNSAPDKSGLPSDRFSAERTGGSVSTLTIQRTQQEDSAVYLCASSSAGGNQPQHFGDGTRLSIL.

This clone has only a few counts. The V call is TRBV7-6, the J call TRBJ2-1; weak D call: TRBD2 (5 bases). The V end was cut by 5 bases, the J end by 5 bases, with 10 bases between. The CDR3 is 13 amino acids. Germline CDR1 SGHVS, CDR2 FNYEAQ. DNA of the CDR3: TGTGCCAGCAGCCCTGGCGGGCACAATGAGCAGTTCTTC. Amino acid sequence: CASSPGGHNEQFF.

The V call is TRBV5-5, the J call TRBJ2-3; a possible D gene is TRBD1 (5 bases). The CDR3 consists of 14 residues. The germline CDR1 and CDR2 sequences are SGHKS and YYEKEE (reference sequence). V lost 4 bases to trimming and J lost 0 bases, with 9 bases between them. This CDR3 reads CASSQGRSTDTQYF. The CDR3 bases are TGTGCCAGCAGCCAGGGAAGGAGCACAGATACGCAGTATTTT. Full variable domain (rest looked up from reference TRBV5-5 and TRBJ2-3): DAGVTQSPTHLIKTRGQQVTLRCSPISGHKSVSWYQQVLGQGPQFIFQYYEKEERGRGNFPDRFSARQFPNYSSELNVNALLLGDSALYLCASSQGRSTDTQYFGPGTRLTVL.